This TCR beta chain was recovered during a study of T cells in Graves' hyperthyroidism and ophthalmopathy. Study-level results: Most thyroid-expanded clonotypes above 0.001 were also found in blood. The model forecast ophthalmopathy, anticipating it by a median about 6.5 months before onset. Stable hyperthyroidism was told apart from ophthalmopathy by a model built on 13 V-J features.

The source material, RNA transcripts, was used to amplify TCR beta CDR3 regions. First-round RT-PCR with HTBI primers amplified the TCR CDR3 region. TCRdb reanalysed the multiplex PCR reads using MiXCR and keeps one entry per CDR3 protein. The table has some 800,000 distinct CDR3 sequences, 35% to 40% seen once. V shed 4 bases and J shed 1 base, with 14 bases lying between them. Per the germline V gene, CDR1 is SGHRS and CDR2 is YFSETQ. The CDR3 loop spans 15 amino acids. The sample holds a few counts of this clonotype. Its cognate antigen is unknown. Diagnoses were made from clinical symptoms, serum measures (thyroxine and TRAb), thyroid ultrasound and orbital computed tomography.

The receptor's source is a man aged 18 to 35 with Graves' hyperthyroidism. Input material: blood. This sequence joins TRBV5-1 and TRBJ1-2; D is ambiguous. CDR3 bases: TGCGCCAGCAGCCAGGACCCTGGGAGTAACTATGGCTACACCTTC. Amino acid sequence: CASSQDPGSNYGYTF.